The 20 T cell receptor beta chains reported below all come from one sample, sequenced in a study of T cell responses to AZD1222 COVID-19 vaccine (dated by TCRdb to about 2021). The method behind the library was the immunoSEQ multiplex PCR assay. The immuneACCESS repertoire file appears here via TCRdb, limited to in-frame rearrangements. These files lack a portion of the clones; in checked studies, under half of the deficit traces to unresolved V genes, and the cause of the others is not known. This sample has under 200,000 clones in its table, and approximately 90% of those were observed once. The ten largest clones capture 3.6% of the sample. This specimen's time point label, interpreted: about 28 days (+/-7) after the second vaccine dose. Read against the paper, the sample's treatment or condition label means: meningococcal conjugate vaccine given as trial control. Material: peripheral blood, obtained 28 days after the second dose of the MenACWY control vaccine. These receptors came from an adult who received the MenACWY meningococcal vaccine as a control.

The V gene is TRBV10-3, the J gene TRBJ2-3, with D perhaps matching TRBD1 (6 bases). V was trimmed by 8 bases and J by 6 bases, leaving 18 bases between them. The CDR3 extends over 14 amino acids. Germline loops: CDR1 ENHRY, CDR2 SYGVKD. CDR3 sequence reads: CAIRREGERDTQYF. The CDR3 DNA reads as TGTGCCATCCGTCGTGAGGGGGAAAGGGATACGCAGTATTTT.

The chain is built from TRBV23-1 and TRBJ2-5; 8 bases align to TRBD2. TRBV23-1 is marked as an open reading frame, function uncertain. The junction had 13 bases not matched to a gene; V was cut back by 3 bases and J by 1 base. The CDR3 is 18 amino acids. The CDR3 region has the DNA TGCGCCAGCAGTCATACGCCTAGCGGGTACGCTCTCCAAGAGACCCAGTACTTC. Protein sequence: CASSHTPSGYALQETQYF.

The V call is TRBV11-2, the J call TRBJ2-5, with D perhaps TRBD2 (6 bases). Germline CDR1 reads SGHAT; CDR2 reads FQNNGV. This CDR3 contains 16 residues. The V and J ends lost 0 bases and 4 bases respectively, with 15 bases between them. The CDR3 DNA sequence: TGTGCCAGCAGCTTAGACCTCCCTGGGCGGGGAGAGACCCAGTACTTC. Amino acids: CASSLDLPGRGETQYF.

The chain recombines TRBV7-2 with TRBJ2-7; D unclear. Trimming cost V 1 base and J 2 bases, with 12 bases left between them. Per germline, CDR1 SGHTA and CDR2 FQGNSA. The CDR3 runs 15 residues. CDR3 sequence reads: CASSLEGSPPYEQYF. CDR3 DNA: TGTGCCAGCAGCTTAGAAGGTAGCCCTCCCTACGAGCAGTACTTC.

The chain couples TRBV11-1 to TRBJ1-2; D may be TRBD1 (5 bases). This CDR3 comprises 14 residues. V shed 3 bases and J shed 5 bases, with 13 bases lying between them. The V gene's germline CDR1 is SGHAT and CDR2 FQDESV (reference sequence). The CDR3 loop is CASSFNSGAYGYTF. The DNA for the CDR3 is TGTGCCAGCAGCTTCAATTCCGGGGCATATGGCTACACCTTC.

The chain recombines TRBV5-1 with TRBJ1-4; tentative D call: TRBD1 (5 bases). Germline loops: CDR1 SGHRS, CDR2 YFSETQ. The CDR3 extends over 15 amino acids. V lost 4 bases and J 7 bases, leaving 17 bases between the germline ends. CDR3 in amino acids: CASSPSQGGSEKLFF. For the CDR3, the DNA is TGCGCCAGCAGCCCGTCCCAGGGAGGGAGTGAAAAACTGTTTTTT.

The J gene is TRBJ2-1, the V gene TRBV7-3; the match to TRBD2 covers 7 bases. The V segment lost 4 bases and the J segment 10 bases; nucleotides outside the gene matches: 13. Germline CDR1 SGHTA, CDR2 FQGTGA. This CDR3 contains 15 residues. The CDR3, as DNA: TGTGCCAGCAGCTATGGGAGGGCGGGAGTTGGGGAGCAGTTCTTC. It codes for CASSYGRAGVGEQFF.

The rearrangement uses TRBV6-5 and TRBJ2-1; 7 nucleotides match TRBD2. This CDR3 contains 15 residues. CDR1 is MNHEY, CDR2 SVGAGI, per germline. The J segment lost 8 bases and the V segment lost 2 bases, leaving 9 bases of the junction unmatched. The CDR3 DNA reads as TGTGCCAGCAGTTACCTCGGCGGGAGTAAGTATGAGCAGTTCTTC. As protein: CASSYLGGSKYEQFF.

The chain uses TRBV19 and TRBJ1-5, with no clear D. The germline V gene encodes CDR1 LNHDA and CDR2 SQIVND (reference sequence). V lost 2 bases to trimming and J lost 9 bases, with 11 bases between them. CDR3 length: 13 amino acids. CDR3 DNA: TGTGCCAGTAGTATACCCTCTCGAGGGCCCCAGCATTTT. The encoded protein is CASSIPSRGPQHF.

The V gene is TRBV4-2, the J gene TRBJ1-1; D is ambiguous. CDR1 and CDR2 from the germline V gene are LGHNA and YNFKEQ. This CDR3 is built from 16 residues. The ends were cut back, 0 bases at V and 2 bases at J, with 13 bases in the middle. The chain's CDR3 is CASSQEMYRLNTEAFF. The CDR3 DNA reads as TGTGCCAGCAGCCAAGAAATGTACCGGCTTAACACTGAAGCTTTCTTT.

The gene calls are TRBV10-3 and TRBJ2-2, with a weak D call TRBD2 (6 bases). CDR3 length: 12 amino acids. The germline V gene encodes CDR1 ENHRY and CDR2 SYGVKD. Trimming took off 11 bases at V and 7 bases at J, with 14 bases between the two ends. The CDR3 DNA sequence: TGTGCCGGCGGGGATTATGGCGGGGAGCTGTTTTTT. It translates to CAGGDYGGELFF.

V gene TRBV24-1 combines with J gene TRBJ2-3; perhaps TRBD1 as D (5 bases). Between the trimmed V and J ends, which lost 4 bases and 5 bases, there was a span of 18 bases. There are 16 residues in the CDR3. Germline CDR1 KGHDR, CDR2 SFDVKD. CDR3 DNA sequence: TGTGCCACCAGTGACCCGGCCAATGGAAGGGGAGATACGCAGTATTTT. Its protein product is CATSDPANGRGDTQYF.

The J gene is TRBJ2-3, the V gene TRBV6-4; no clear D gene. CDR3 length: 14 amino acids. Germline lookup yields CDR1 MRHNA and CDR2 SNTAGT. Trimming left V 4 bases short and J 5 bases short, with 13 bases between. The CDR3 DNA sequence: TGTGCCAGCAGTGGCACCCTTTGGGGAGATACGCAGTATTTT. This translates into CASSGTLWGDTQYF.

The chain couples TRBV28 to TRBJ1-1; tentatively, D is TRBD1 (6 bases). The V and J ends lost 3 bases and 1 base respectively, with 18 bases between them. This CDR3 has 17 amino acids. The germline V gene has CDR1 MDHEN and CDR2 SYDVKM. The CDR3 reads CASSFSGQLGGNTEAFF. The CDR3 DNA follows: TGTGCCAGCAGTTTTTCTGGACAGCTCGGAGGGAACACTGAAGCTTTCTTT.

CDR3 sequence reads: CAWSVLGTVNTEAFF. The CDR3 DNA follows: TGTGCCTGGAGTGTACTTGGGACGGTGAACACTGAAGCTTTCTTT. The chain joins TRBV30 to TRBJ1-1, with D perhaps TRBD1 (5 bases). V dropped 0 bases and J dropped 0 bases, with 11 bases sitting between them. This CDR3 has 15 residues. In germline, CDR1 is GTSNPN, CDR2 SVGIG (reference sequence).

V gene TRBV2 combines with J gene TRBJ2-7; 8 bases line up with TRBD1. The CDR3 extends over 17 amino acids. V lost 5 bases, J lost 2 bases, and 14 bases stayed unmatched. Per the germline V gene, CDR1 is SNHLY and CDR2 is FYNNEI. CDR3 coding DNA: TGTGCCAGCAGTCCCACCGGGACAGGTTACAATCCCTACGAGCAGTACTTC. Protein sequence: CASSPTGTGYNPYEQYF.

The rearrangement joins TRBV7-3 to TRBJ2-1; 9 bases are a match to TRBD1. The junction had 5 bases not matched to a gene; V was cut back by 1 base and J by 1 base. The CDR3 runs to 17 residues. Germline lookup yields CDR1 SGHTA and CDR2 FQGTGA. DNA of the CDR3: TGTGCCAGCAGCTTAAGGGGGGACAGGGTTTCCTACAATGAGCAGTTCTTC. It yields the protein CASSLRGDRVSYNEQFF.

This chain links TRBV28 with TRBJ2-7; D is unclear. Trimming stripped 3 bases from V and 0 bases from J, with 3 bases between. The CDR3 runs to 12 residues. Germline V CDR1 and CDR2: MDHEN, SYDVKM. The CDR3 sequence is CASSFSSYEQYF. The CDR3 coding sequence is TGTGCCAGCAGTTTCAGCTCCTACGAGCAGTACTTC.

A note on this clone: The sample has other DNA sequences that encode this CDR3 too. The rearrangement joins TRBV18 to TRBJ1-5; a possible D gene is TRBD1 (5 bases). V dropped 2 bases and J dropped 1 base, with 6 bases sitting between them. CDR1 is KGHSH, CDR2 LQKENI, per germline. The CDR3 has 14 amino acids. CDR3: CASSPAGSNQPQHF. In nucleotides, the CDR3 is TGTGCCAGCTCACCAGCAGGGAGCAATCAGCCCCAGCATTTT. Together with reference TRBV18 and TRBJ1-5, the CDR3 gives the full variable domain: NAGVMQNPRHLVRRRGQEARLRCSPMKGHSHVYWYRQLPEEGLKFMVYLQKENIIDESGMPKERFSAEFPKEGPSILRIQQVVRGDSAAYFCASSPAGSNQPQHFGDGTRLSIL.

The rearrangement uses TRBV6-5 and TRBJ1-1; D call uncertain. The CDR3 loop spans 11 amino acids. V was pared by 8 bases and J by 5 bases, with 9 bases between. CDR1 and CDR2 (germline): MNHEY, SVGAGI. The CDR3 nucleotides are TGTGCCAGCGGGAGAGGGACTGAAGCTTTCTTT. Protein: CASGRGTEAFF.